The 18 T cell receptor beta chains given below trace back to one sample, sequenced in a study of PD-L1 blockade in urothelial cancer. Some clones are missing from TCRdb's copy, which holds only in-frame ones; the method was immunoSEQ multiplex PCR. There are 71,000 or so clones in the sample; roughly 89% occur only once, and less than 4% lies in the top ten. The material was PBMCs, obtained around atezolizumab (anti-PD-L1) treatment. These receptors came from a man aged 55-75 years with urothelial cancer.

This sequence joins TRBV10-3 and TRBJ2-2; the D gene is possibly TRBD1 (5 bases). Trimming took off 2 bases at V and 5 bases at J, with 12 bases between the two ends. CDR1 is ENHRY and CDR2 is SYGVKD in the germline V gene. The CDR3 runs 15 residues. For the CDR3, the DNA is TGTGCCATCAGTGAGCCACTCCAGGGAACCGGGGAGCTGTTTTTT. Its translation is CAISEPLQGTGELFF.

This chain links TRBV6-5 with TRBJ2-1, with D possibly being TRBD2 (5 bases). Germline CDR1 reads MNHEY; CDR2 reads SVGAGI. The V end was cut by 2 bases, the J end by 7 bases, with 15 bases between. There are 15 residues in the CDR3. In DNA form, the CDR3 reads TGTGCCAGCAGTTACCAGACAATCCGGGGAAATGAGCAGTTCTTC. Translation gives CASSYQTIRGNEQFF.

The gene calls are TRBV7-9 and TRBJ1-5; 9 positions match TRBD1. With V trimmed by 4 bases and J by 5 bases, 9 bases remained unmatched. The CDR3 length is 16 residues. Per the germline V gene, CDR1 is SEHNR and CDR2 is FQNEAQ (reference sequence). CDR3 residues: CASSSSTGGSYQPQHF. The CDR3 coding sequence is TGTGCCAGCAGCTCGTCGACAGGGGGGTCATATCAGCCCCAGCATTTT.

The chain carries TRBV2 and TRBJ2-2; tentatively, D is TRBD2 (5 bases). CDR1 is SNHLY and CDR2 is FYNNEI in the germline V gene. V was cut by 6 bases and J by 7 bases, with 12 bases left in between. The CDR3 covers 13 residues. The CDR3 DNA reads as TGTGCCAGCAGGAGAGGAGGCGTCGGGGAGCTGTTTTTT. This translates into CASRRGGVGELFF. The whole variable domain, remainder taken from reference TRBV2 and TRBJ2-2, is EPEVTQTPSHQVTQMGQEVILRCVPISNHLYFYWYRQILGQKVEFLVSFYNNEISEKSEIFDDQFSVERPDGSNFTLKIRSTKLEDSAMYFCASRRGGVGELFFGEGSRLTVL.

This chain joins TRBV7-2 and TRBJ2-3, with D possibly being TRBD2 (5 bases). The V and J ends lost 1 base and 0 bases respectively, with 8 bases between them. In germline, CDR1 is SGHTA, CDR2 FQGNSA. CDR3 length equals 15 residues. CDR3 amino acids: CASSLVEDSTDTQYF. Written as DNA, the CDR3 is TGTGCCAGCAGCTTAGTGGAGGATAGCACAGATACGCAGTATTTT. Using reference TRBV7-2 and TRBJ2-3 for the parts outside the CDR3, the full variable domain is GAGVSQSPSNKVTEKGKDVELRCDPISGHTALYWYRQSLGQGLEFLIYFQGNSAPDKSGLPSDRFSAERTGGSVSTLTIQRTQQEDSAVYLCASSLVEDSTDTQYFGPGTRLTVL.

V and J are TRBV6-1 and TRBJ1-6; D gene unclear. Per the germline V gene, CDR1 is MNHNS and CDR2 is SASEGT. The V end lost 2 bases, the J end lost 10 bases, and 21 bases lay between the germline ends. The CDR3 length is 17 residues. Written as DNA, the CDR3 is TGTGCCAGCAGTGAAAAGGTGGAGGGAAGAGTGAAGTCACCCCTCCACTTT. Translated: CASSEKVEGRVKSPLHF.

The chain joins TRBV5-4 to TRBJ1-3; 8 bases agree with TRBD1. Losses at the gene ends were 5 bases for V and 4 bases for J; bases not matched to a gene: 5. The germline V gene encodes CDR1 SGHNT and CDR2 YYREEE (reference sequence). This CDR3 region has 14 residues. The chain's CDR3 is CASSLQGVGNTIYF. The CDR3 nucleotides read TGTGCCAGCAGTTTACAGGGGGTAGGAAACACCATATATTTT. The full variable domain, rest sourced from reference TRBV5-4 and TRBJ1-3, is ETGVTQSPTHLIKTRGQQVTLRCSSQSGHNTVSWYQQALGQGPQFIFQYYREEENGRGNFPPRFSGLQFPNYSSELNVNALELDDSALYLCASSLQGVGNTIYFGEGSWLTVV.

This chain joins TRBV19 and TRBJ1-5; 7 nucleotides agree with TRBD1. From germline, CDR1 is LNHDA and CDR2 SQIVND (reference sequence). V was clipped by 6 bases and J by 0 bases; unmatched bases: 5. The CDR3 consists of 15 residues. The CDR3 DNA sequence: TGTGCCAGTAGAGGGACAGCTACTAGCAATCAGCCCCAGCATTTT. This encodes CASRGTATSNQPQHF.

The chain combines TRBV11-2 with TRBJ2-5, with 8 bases aligning to TRBD1. The CDR3 loop spans 16 amino acids. V was clipped by 5 bases and J by 1 base; unmatched bases: 9. Per the germline V gene, CDR1 is SGHAT and CDR2 is FQNNGV. CDR3 nucleotide sequence: TGTGCCAGCAGCCCCCCAACCAGGGGGCTCCAAGAGACCCAGTACTTC. Translating it yields CASSPPTRGLQETQYF.

The V gene is TRBV4-1, the J gene TRBJ2-7; 7 bases are a match to TRBD2. CDR3 length: 17 residues. Germline-derived CDR1 and CDR2 are MGHRA and YSYEKL. The trim removed 2 bases at V and 7 bases at J, leaving 17 bases unmatched. This CDR3 is CASSQSTSSGRRGEQYF. Written as DNA, the CDR3 is TGCGCCAGCAGCCAATCTACATCTAGCGGCCGACGGGGAGAGCAGTACTTC.

The V and J genes are TRBV2 and TRBJ2-3; TRBD2 aligns across 8 bases. Germline values: CDR1 SNHLY, CDR2 FYNNEI. The CDR3 sequence is 12 residues long. Trimming cost V 6 bases and J 9 bases; bases outside gene matches: 5. The CDR3 nucleotides are TGTGCCAGCAGAACTATAGCGGGGACGCAGTATTTT. It translates to CASRTIAGTQYF. Full variable domain (missing parts from reference TRBV2 and TRBJ2-3): EPEVTQTPSHQVTQMGQEVILRCVPISNHLYFYWYRQILGQKVEFLVSFYNNEISEKSEIFDDQFSVERPDGSNFTLKIRSTKLEDSAMYFCASRTIAGTQYFGPGTRLTVL.

This chain uses TRBV4-1 with TRBJ1-2, with D maybe TRBD1 (5 bases). Germline V gives CDR1 MGHRA, CDR2 YSYEKL. The CDR3 sequence is 16 residues long. Trimming removed 2 bases at V and 2 bases at J, with 15 bases between. The CDR3 region has the DNA TGCGCCAGCAGCCAAACTCTTACGACAGAAAACTATGGCTACACCTTC. This gives the protein CASSQTLTTENYGYTF.

This clone was observed a few times. The chain uses TRBV5-4 and TRBJ1-2; 7 nucleotides match TRBD1. Trimming cost V 4 bases and J 5 bases; bases outside gene matches: 5. The length of the CDR3 is 13 residues. CDR1 is SGHNT and CDR2 is YYREEE in the germline V gene (reference sequence). The CDR3 bases are TGTGCCAGCAGCGCAGACAGGGATTATGGCTACACCTTC. This gives the protein CASSADRDYGYTF. Full variable domain (missing parts from reference TRBV5-4 and TRBJ1-2): ETGVTQSPTHLIKTRGQQVTLRCSSQSGHNTVSWYQQALGQGPQFIFQYYREEENGRGNFPPRFSGLQFPNYSSELNVNALELDDSALYLCASSADRDYGYTFGSGTRLTVV.

The chain uses TRBV7-3 and TRBJ1-1, with 9 bases that match TRBD1. J lost 1 base, V lost 6 bases, and 3 bases had no gene match. This CDR3 contains 14 residues. The germline V gene has CDR1 SGHTA and CDR2 FQGTGA. CDR3: CASRQGAENTEAFF. CDR3 DNA sequence: TGTGCCAGCAGACAGGGGGCTGAGAACACTGAAGCTTTCTTT.

Here the CDR3 reads CASSISSGTAYEQYF. DNA for the CDR3: TGTGCCAGTAGTATTTCGAGCGGGACCGCTTACGAGCAGTACTTC. This chain connects TRBV19 to TRBJ2-7; 7 bases match TRBD2. The V segment lost 3 bases and the J segment 4 bases; nucleotides outside the gene matches: 9. The CDR3 has 15 residues. Per the germline V gene, CDR1 is LNHDA and CDR2 is SQIVND (reference sequence).

The J gene is TRBJ2-7, the V gene TRBV7-7, with 9 bases aligning to TRBD1. The CDR3 runs to 15 residues. CDR1 and CDR2 from the germline V gene are SSHAT and FNYEAQ (reference sequence). The junction had 2 bases not matched to a gene; V was cut back by 0 bases and J by 2 bases. In DNA form, the CDR3 reads TGTGCCAGCAGCTTAGCACAGGGGGCCACCTACGAGCAGTACTTC. Translating it yields CASSLAQGATYEQYF. The variable domain in full, with the rest retrieved from reference TRBV7-7 and TRBJ2-7, is GAGVSQSPRYKVTKRGQDVTLRCDPISSHATLYWYQQALGQGPEFLTYFNYEAQPDKSGLPSDRFSAERPEGSISTLTIQRTEQRDSAMYRCASSLAQGATYEQYFGPGTRLTVT.

The V gene is TRBV10-1, the J gene TRBJ2-2, with D tentatively TRBD1 (6 bases). The CDR3 runs 14 residues. Germline lookup yields CDR1 WNHNN and CDR2 SYGVQD (reference sequence). Deletions cut 0 bases from V and 4 bases from J, with 6 bases between. For the CDR3, the DNA is TGCGCCAGCAGTGAGTCAGGGGGCACCGGGGAGCTGTTTTTT. It encodes CASSESGGTGELFF.

The rearrangement joins TRBV9 to TRBJ1-3, with 7 nucleotides matching TRBD1. Germline loops: CDR1 SGDLS, CDR2 YYNGEE. V lost 2 bases, J lost 0 bases, and 8 bases stayed unmatched. The CDR3 consists of 17 residues. CDR3 sequence: CASSVQTGTDSGNTIYF. As DNA, the CDR3 is TGTGCCAGCAGCGTCCAGACAGGGACGGACTCTGGAAACACCATATATTTT.